The T cell receptor beta chain under discussion was sequenced for a study of shared T cell receptors in the human thymus. Only in-frame clones appear in the TCRdb table, and some are missing; sequencing was by immunoSEQ multiplex PCR. The sample has under 450,000 clones; roughly 94% are singletons. The V end lost 2 bases, the J end lost 1 base, and 11 bases lay between the germline ends. This CDR3 region has 15 residues. The germline gives CDR1 MGHDK, CDR2 SYGVNS. This sequence was found in a human donor. The sample comprised thymocytes. V usage is TRBV25-1 and J usage is TRBJ1-1, with D uncertain. The CDR3 spells CASSEKKGRNTEAFF. The CDR3 nucleotides are TGTGCCAGCAGTGAAAAGAAGGGAAGGAACACTGAAGCTTTCTTT.